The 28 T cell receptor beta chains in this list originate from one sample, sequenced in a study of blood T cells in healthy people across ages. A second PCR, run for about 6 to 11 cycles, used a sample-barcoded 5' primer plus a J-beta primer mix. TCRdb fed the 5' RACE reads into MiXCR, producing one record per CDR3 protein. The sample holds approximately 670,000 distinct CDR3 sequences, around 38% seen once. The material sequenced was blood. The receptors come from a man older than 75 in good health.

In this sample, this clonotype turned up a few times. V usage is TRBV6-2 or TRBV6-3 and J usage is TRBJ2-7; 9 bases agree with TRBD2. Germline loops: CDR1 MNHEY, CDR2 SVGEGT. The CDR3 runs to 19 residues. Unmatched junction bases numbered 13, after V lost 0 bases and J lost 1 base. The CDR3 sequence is CASSYSSTAAGGSSYEQYF. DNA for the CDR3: TGTGCCAGCAGTTACTCGAGTACGGCAGCGGGAGGCTCTTCCTACGAGCAGTACTTC.

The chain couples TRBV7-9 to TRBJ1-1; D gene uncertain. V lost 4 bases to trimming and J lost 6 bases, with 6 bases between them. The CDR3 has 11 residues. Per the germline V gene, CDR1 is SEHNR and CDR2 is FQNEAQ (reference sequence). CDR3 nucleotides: TGTGCCAGCAGCTGGACGGCTGAAGCTTTCTTT. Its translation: CASSWTAEAFF.

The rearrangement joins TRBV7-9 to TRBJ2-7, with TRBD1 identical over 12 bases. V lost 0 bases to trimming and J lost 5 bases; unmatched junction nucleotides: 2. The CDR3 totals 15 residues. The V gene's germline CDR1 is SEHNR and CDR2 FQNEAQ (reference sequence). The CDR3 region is CASSLAGTGGDEQYF. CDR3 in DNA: TGTGCCAGCAGCTTAGCAGGGACAGGGGGCGACGAGCAGTACTTC.

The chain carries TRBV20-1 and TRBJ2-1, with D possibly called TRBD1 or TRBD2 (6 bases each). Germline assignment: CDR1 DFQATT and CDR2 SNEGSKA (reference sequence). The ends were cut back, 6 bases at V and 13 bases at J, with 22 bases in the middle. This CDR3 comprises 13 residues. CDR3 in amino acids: CSAPARGGETQFF. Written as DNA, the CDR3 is TGCAGTGCACCGGCCAGGGGAGGAGAGACCCAGTTCTTC.

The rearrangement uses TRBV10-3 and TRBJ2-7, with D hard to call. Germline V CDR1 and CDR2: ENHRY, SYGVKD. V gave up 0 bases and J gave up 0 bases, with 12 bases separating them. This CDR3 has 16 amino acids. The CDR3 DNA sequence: TGTGCCATCAGTGAGTCGGTACTGATAAGCTCCTACGAGCAGTACTTC. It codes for CAISESVLISSYEQYF.

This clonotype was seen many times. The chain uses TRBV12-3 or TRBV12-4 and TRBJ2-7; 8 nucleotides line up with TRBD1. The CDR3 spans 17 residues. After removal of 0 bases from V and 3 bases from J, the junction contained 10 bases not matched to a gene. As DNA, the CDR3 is TGTGCCAGCAGTTTAGCCCTCGGACAGGGAGACGGCTACGAGCAGTACTTC. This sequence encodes CASSLALGQGDGYEQYF.

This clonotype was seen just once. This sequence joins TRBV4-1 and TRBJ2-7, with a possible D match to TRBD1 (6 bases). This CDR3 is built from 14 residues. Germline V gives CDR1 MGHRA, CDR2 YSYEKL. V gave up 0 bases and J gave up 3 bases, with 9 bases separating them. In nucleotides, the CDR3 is TGCGCCAGCAGCCAAGATCAGGGGCTCTACGAGCAGTACTTC. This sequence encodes CASSQDQGLYEQYF.

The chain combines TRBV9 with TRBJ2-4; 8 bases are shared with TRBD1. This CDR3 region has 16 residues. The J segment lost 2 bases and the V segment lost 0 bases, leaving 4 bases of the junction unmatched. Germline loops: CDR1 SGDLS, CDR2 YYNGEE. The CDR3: CASSVVQGAPKNIQYF. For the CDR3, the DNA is TGTGCCAGCAGCGTAGTTCAGGGGGCACCCAAAAACATTCAGTACTTC.

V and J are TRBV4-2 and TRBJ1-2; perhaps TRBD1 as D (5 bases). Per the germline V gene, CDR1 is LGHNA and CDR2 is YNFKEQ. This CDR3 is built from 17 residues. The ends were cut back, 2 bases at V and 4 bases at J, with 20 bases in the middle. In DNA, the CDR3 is TGTGCCAGCAGCCAACCCCAGGGTCTCGTTATCGCCTATGGCTACACCTTC. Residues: CASSQPQGLVIAYGYTF.

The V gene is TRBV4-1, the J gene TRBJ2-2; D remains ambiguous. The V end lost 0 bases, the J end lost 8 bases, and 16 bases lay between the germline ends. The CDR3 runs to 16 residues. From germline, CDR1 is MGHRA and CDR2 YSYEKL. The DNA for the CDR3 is TGCGCCAGCAGCCAAGATGGGCAGGCCTTACCAGGGGAGCTGTTTTTT. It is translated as CASSQDGQALPGELFF.

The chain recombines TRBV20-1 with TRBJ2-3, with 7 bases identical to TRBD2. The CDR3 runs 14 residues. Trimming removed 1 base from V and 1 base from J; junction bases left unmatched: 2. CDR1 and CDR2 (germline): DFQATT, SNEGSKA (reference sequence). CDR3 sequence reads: CSARVLAGTDTQYF. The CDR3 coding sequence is TGCAGTGCTAGAGTGCTAGCGGGCACAGATACGCAGTATTTT.

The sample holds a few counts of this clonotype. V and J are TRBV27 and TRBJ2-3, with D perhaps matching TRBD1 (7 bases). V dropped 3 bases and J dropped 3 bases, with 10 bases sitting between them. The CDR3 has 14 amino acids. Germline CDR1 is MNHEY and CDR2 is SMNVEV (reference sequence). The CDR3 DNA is TGTGCCAGCAGTTTGGAGGGGGCAACAGATACGCAGTATTTT. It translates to CASSLEGATDTQYF.

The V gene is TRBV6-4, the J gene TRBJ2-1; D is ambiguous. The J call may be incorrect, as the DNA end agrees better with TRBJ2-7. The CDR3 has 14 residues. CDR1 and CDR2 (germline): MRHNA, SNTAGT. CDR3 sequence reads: CASSDSQANNEQYF. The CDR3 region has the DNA TGTGCCAGCAGTGATTCCCAGGCCAACAATGAGCAGTACTTC.

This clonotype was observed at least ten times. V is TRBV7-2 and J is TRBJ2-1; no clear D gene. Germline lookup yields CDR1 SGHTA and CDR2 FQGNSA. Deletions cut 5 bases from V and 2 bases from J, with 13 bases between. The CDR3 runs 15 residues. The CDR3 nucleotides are TGTGCCAGCAGCGCCACACCAGGCCCCTACAATGAGCAGTTCTTC. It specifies CASSATPGPYNEQFF.

CDR3 nucleotides: TGCAGTGCCTCAGGGACTAGCGGAAGACTTAACACAGATACGCAGTATTTT. Its protein is CSASGTSGRLNTDTQYF. This chain joins TRBV20-1 and TRBJ2-3; 11 bases align to TRBD2. The CDR3 sequence is 17 residues long. The junction had 13 bases not matched to a gene; V was cut back by 6 bases and J by 2 bases. Germline V gene data show CDR1 as DFQATT and CDR2 as SNEGSKA (reference sequence).

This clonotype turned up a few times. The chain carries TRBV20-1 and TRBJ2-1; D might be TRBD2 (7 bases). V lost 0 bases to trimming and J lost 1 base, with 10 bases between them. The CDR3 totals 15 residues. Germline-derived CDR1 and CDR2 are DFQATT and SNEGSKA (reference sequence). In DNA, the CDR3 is TGCAGTGCTAGAGATGCGGGGGCATCCTACAATGAGCAGTTCTTC. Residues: CSARDAGASYNEQFF.

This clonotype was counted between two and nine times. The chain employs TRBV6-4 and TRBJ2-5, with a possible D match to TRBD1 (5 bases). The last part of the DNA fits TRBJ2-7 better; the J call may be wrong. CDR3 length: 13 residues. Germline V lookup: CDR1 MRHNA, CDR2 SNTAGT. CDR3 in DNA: TGTGCCAGCAGGGCAGGGTTCTCCTACGAGCAGTACTTC. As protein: CASRAGFSYEQYF.

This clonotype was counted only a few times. CDR3 loop: CASQSGGRDTQYF. The CDR3, as DNA: TGTGCCAGCCAGAGTGGGGGGAGAGATACGCAGTATTTT. This chain links TRBV7-9 with TRBJ2-3; TRBD2 might be the D (6 bases). CDR1 and CDR2 from the germline V gene are SEHNR and FQNEAQ (reference sequence). The CDR3 covers 13 residues. V lost 8 bases to trimming and J lost 5 bases, with 14 bases between them.

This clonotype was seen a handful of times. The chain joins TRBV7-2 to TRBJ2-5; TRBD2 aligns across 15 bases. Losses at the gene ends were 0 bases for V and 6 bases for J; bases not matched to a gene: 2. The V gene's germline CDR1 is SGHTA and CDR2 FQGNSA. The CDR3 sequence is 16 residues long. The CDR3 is CASSLAGLAGGQTQYF. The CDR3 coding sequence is TGTGCCAGCAGCTTAGCGGGACTAGCGGGAGGACAGACCCAGTACTTC.

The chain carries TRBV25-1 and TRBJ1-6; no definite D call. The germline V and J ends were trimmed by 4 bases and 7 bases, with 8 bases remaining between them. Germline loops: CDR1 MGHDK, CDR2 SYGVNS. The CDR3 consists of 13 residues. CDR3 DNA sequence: TGTGCCAGCAGTGCCGCCTTGAATTCACCCCTCCACTTT. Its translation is CASSAALNSPLHF.

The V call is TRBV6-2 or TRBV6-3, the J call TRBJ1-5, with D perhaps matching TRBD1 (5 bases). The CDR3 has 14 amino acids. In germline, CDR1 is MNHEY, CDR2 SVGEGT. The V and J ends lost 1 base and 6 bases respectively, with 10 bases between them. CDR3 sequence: CASSYWAGSQPQHF. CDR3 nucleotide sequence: TGTGCCAGCAGTTACTGGGCAGGGTCTCAGCCCCAGCATTTT.

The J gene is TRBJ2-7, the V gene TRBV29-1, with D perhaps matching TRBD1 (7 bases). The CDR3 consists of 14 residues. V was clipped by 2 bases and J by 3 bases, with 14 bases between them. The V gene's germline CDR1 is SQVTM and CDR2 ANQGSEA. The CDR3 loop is CSVEKRQGLYEQYF. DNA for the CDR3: TGCAGCGTTGAAAAGCGACAGGGACTCTACGAGCAGTACTTC.

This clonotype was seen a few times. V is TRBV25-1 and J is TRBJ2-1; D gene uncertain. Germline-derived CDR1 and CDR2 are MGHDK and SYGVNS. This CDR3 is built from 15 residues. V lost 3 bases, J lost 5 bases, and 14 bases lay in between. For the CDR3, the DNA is TGTGCCAGCAGTGAGGCCAGAGGAAATCACAATGAGCAGTTCTTC. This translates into CASSEARGNHNEQFF.

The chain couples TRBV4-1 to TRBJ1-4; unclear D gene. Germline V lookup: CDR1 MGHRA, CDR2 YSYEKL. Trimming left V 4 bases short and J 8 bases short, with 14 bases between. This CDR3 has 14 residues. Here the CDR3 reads CASSRPTTWEKLFF. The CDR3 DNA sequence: TGCGCCAGCAGCCGCCCAACAACATGGGAAAAACTGTTTTTT.

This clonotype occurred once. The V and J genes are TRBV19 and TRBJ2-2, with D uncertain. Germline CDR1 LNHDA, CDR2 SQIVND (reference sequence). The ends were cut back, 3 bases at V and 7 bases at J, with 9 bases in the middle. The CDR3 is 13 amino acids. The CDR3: CASSMVGGGELFF. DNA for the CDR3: TGTGCCAGTAGTATGGTGGGCGGCGGGGAGCTGTTTTTT.

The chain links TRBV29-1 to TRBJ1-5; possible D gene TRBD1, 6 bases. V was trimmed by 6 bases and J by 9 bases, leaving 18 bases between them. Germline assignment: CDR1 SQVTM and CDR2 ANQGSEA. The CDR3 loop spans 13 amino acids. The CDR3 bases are TGCAGCGTCGGCTCGCACGAGGGGGGGCCCCAGCATTTT. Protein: CSVGSHEGGPQHF. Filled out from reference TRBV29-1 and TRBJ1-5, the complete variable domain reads SAVISQKPSRDICQRGTSLTIQCQVDSQVTMMFWYRQQPGQSLTLIATANQGSEATYESGFVIDKFPISRPNLTFSTLTVSNMSPEDSSIYLCSVGSHEGGPQHFGDGTRLSIL.

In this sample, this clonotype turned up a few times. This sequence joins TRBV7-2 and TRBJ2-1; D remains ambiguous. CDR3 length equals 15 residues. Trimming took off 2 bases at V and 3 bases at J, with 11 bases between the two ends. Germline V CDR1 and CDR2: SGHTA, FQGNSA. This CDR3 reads CASSLSLFSYNEQFF. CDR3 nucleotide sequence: TGTGCCAGCAGCTTAAGTCTGTTCAGCTACAATGAGCAGTTCTTC.

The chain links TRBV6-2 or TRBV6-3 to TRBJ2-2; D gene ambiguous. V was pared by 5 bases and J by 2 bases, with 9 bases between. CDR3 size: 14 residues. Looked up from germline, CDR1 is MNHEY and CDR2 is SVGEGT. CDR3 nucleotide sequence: TGTGCCAGCAGTCTGGTGGTTAACACCGGGGAGCTGTTTTTT. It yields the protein CASSLVVNTGELFF.